This T cell receptor (beta chain) originates from a study of read filtering for tumor transcriptome and immune sequencing. About the research overall: R-ISS stage counts were under 10 for I, roughly 16 for II, about seven for III. Study-level results: Correlation between methods rose after single-read clonotypes were removed.

Trimming took 4 bases from V and 2 from J, leaving 19 bases between them. This CDR3 comprises 17 residues. From germline, CDR1 is MGHRA and CDR2 YSYEKL. This library used around 400 ng RNA and molecular barcoded adaptors spanning alpha/delta and beta/gamma chains. TCRdb re-derived calls from the reads in MiXCR, one entry per CDR3 protein. The top ten clones hold roughly 11% of a sample with roughly 130,000 distinct CDR3 sequences, roughly 13% of them seen once. This clonotype was counted many times. Its target is unknown. The sample was a population of CD138-negative cells sorted from bone marrow. The chain employs TRBV4-1 and TRBJ2-3, with D tentatively TRBD2 (6 bases). The source is a donor over 35 with multiple myeloma. In nucleotides, the CDR3 is TGCGCCAGCAGCCCCAAGGTCCTGAGCGGGTTCACAGATACGCAGTATTTT. Translated, it gives CASSPKVLSGFTDTQYF.